These T cell receptor beta chains were read from a single sample in a study of shared clonotypes between healthy human individuals. The data were produced by immunoSEQ multiplex PCR, yet TCRdb's version contains in-frame clones alone and is incomplete. Seen here are 1,500,000 or so clones, approximately 98.5% observed once, and the top ten hold roughly 0.36%. What was sequenced was naive CD4+ T cells sorted from blood. Source of these receptors: a man aged 25 to 45 in good health. Both conserved end residues are part of each CDR3. A D gene is named only where the DNA matches it firmly. For some rows the clone size is stated as once, few or many, or as a class when expanded; others skip it.

j_call	v_call	clone_size	d_call	cdr3_aa	cdr3_nt
TRBJ2-3	TRBV9	.	.	CASSVEVGGPSTDTQYF	TGTGCCAGCAGCGTAGAGGTTGGCGGACCTAGCACAGATACGCAGTATTTT
TRBJ2-5	TRBV7-3	.	TRBD1	CASSFTGDQETQYF	TGTGCCAGCAGTTTTACAGGGGATCAAGAGACCCAGTACTTC
TRBJ2-1	TRBV11-2	.	TRBD2	CASSSLAGGRNEQFF	TGTGCCAGCAGCTCATTAGCGGGAGGGCGAAATGAGCAGTTCTTC
TRBJ2-1	TRBV7-9	.	TRBD2	CASSSHGTSGSGHNEQFF	TGTGCCAGCAGCTCGCACGGGACTAGCGGGAGTGGGCACAATGAGCAGTTCTTC
TRBJ2-2	TRBV13	.	.	CASSLAGTNTGELFF	TGTGCCAGCAGCTTAGCCGGGACGAACACCGGGGAGCTGTTTTTT
TRBJ2-2	TRBV5-1	.	TRBD1	CASSETGATGELFF	TGCGCCAGCAGCGAGACAGGGGCCACCGGGGAGCTGTTTTTT
TRBJ1-1	TRBV20-1	.	.	CSASLNTEAFF	TGCAGTGCTAGCCTAAACACTGAAGCTTTCTTT
TRBJ2-1	TRBV9	.	TRBD2	CASSVAPSGRDEQFF	TGTGCCAGCAGCGTAGCTCCTAGCGGGAGGGATGAGCAGTTCTTC
TRBJ2-6	TRBV9	.	.	CASSSRHSGANVLTF	TGTGCCAGCAGCAGTCGACACTCTGGGGCCAACGTCCTGACTTTC
TRBJ1-2	TRBV21-1	.	.	CASSIPERVAYGYTF	TGTGCCAGCAGCATTCCGGAACGGGTGGCATATGGCTACACCTTC
TRBJ2-2	TRBV9	.	.	CASSVDRNTGELFF	TGTGCCAGCAGCGTAGATCGGAACACCGGGGAGCTGTTTTTT
TRBJ2-1	TRBV7-9	.	.	CASSKQGSSYNEQFF	TGTGCCAGCAGCAAACAGGGAAGCTCCTACAATGAGCAGTTCTTC
TRBJ1-1	TRBV19	.	.	CASSIPGYTEAFF	TGTGCCAGTAGTATACCCGGTTACACTGAAGCTTTCTTT
TRBJ2-7	TRBV28	.	.	CATRRRGVNNEQYF	TGTGCCACCCGAAGGAGAGGGGTGAACAACGAGCAGTACTTC
TRBJ2-1	TRBV9	.	TRBD2	CASSPRTSGNEQFF	TGTGCCAGCAGCCCCAGGACTAGCGGGAATGAGCAGTTCTTC
TRBJ1-3	TRBV6-5	.	.	CASSRPGPSGNTIYF	TGTGCCAGCAGTCGTCCGGGGCCCTCTGGAAACACCATATATTTT
TRBJ2-7	TRBV19	.	.	CASNPPYEQYF	TGTGCCAGTAATCCCCCCTACGAGCAGTACTTC
TRBJ1-1	TRBV7-9	.	.	CASSLPGADTEAFF	TGTGCCAGCAGCTTACCAGGGGCGGACACTGAAGCTTTCTTT
TRBJ2-2	TRBV5-4	.	.	CASSLGVGGVRAGELFF	TGTGCCAGCAGCTTAGGGGTTGGAGGGGTGAGGGCCGGGGAGCTGTTTTTT
TRBJ2-7	TRBV5-4	.	TRBD2	CASSQRADLQREYEQYF	TGTGCCAGCAGCCAGCGGGCGGATCTCCAGCGGGAGTACGAGCAGTACTTC
TRBJ1-2	TRBV2	.	.	CASRETDSHGYTF	TGTGCCAGCAGGGAAACGGACAGCCATGGCTACACCTTC
TRBJ2-3	TRBV18	few	.	CASSPGDTQYF	TGTGCCAGCTCACCAGGAGATACGCAGTATTTT
TRBJ1-1	TRBV6-5	.	.	CASSRQANTEAFF	TGTGCCAGCAGTCGACAGGCTAACACTGAAGCTTTCTTT
TRBJ2-2	TRBV11-2	.	.	CASSLFPGNTGELFF	TGTGCCAGCAGCTTATTCCCGGGAAACACCGGGGAGCTGTTTTTT
TRBJ2-2	TRBV9	.	TRBD2	CASSVEAGLGPLPFSGELFF	TGTGCCAGCAGCGTAGAGGCGGGACTAGGCCCCCTCCCATTTTCCGGGGAGCTGTTTTTT
TRBJ2-7	TRBV6-1	.	TRBD2	CASSAGTSGIYEQYF	TGTGCCAGCAGCGCAGGGACTAGCGGGATTTACGAGCAGTACTTC
TRBJ2-7	TRBV28	.	.	CASSFNSYEQYF	TGTGCCAGCAGTTTCAACTCCTACGAGCAGTACTTC
TRBJ2-2	TRBV5-1	.	TRBD2	CASSPSGGNTGELFF	TGCGCCAGCAGCCCTAGCGGGGGGAACACCGGGGAGCTGTTTTTT
TRBJ1-5	TRBV28	.	TRBD1	CASEDRGDQYNQPQHF	TGTGCCAGCGAGGACAGGGGGGACCAATACAATCAGCCCCAGCATTTT
TRBJ2-3	TRBV7-9	.	TRBD2	CASSVSGGGYF	TGTGCCAGCAGCGTTAGCGGGGGGGGGTATTTT
TRBJ1-4	TRBV7-4	once	.	CASRYLPGLHNEKLFF	TGTGCCAGCAGATATCTTCCGGGACTGCATAATGAAAAACTGTTTTTT
TRBJ1-2	TRBV28	.	.	CASIGQNYGYTF	TGTGCCAGCATTGGACAGAACTATGGCTACACCTTC
TRBJ2-7	TRBV18	once	.	CASSPGGSGSYEQYF	TGTGCCAGCTCACCAGGCGGTAGCGGCTCCTACGAGCAGTACTTC
TRBJ2-6	TRBV4-2	.	.	CASSQGGAGANVLTF	TGTGCCAGCAGCCAAGGGGGGGCTGGGGCCAACGTCCTGACTTTC
TRBJ2-7	TRBV5-1	.	.	CASSPSRTKLEEQYF	TGCGCCAGCAGCCCCTCAAGGACAAAACTAGAAGAGCAGTACTTC
TRBJ2-7	TRBV7-9	.	.	CASSSPTATYEQYF	TGTGCCAGCAGCTCTCCGACAGCCACCTACGAGCAGTACTTC
TRBJ2-3	TRBV28	.	.	CASTSTIWDTQYF	TGTGCCAGCACCTCCACGATATGGGATACGCAGTATTTT
TRBJ1-5	TRBV6-5	once	.	CASSWSGGGQPQHF	TGTGCCAGCAGTTGGTCGGGGGGCGGGCAGCCCCAGCATTTT
TRBJ2-7	TRBV7-9	once	TRBD2	CASSPGLARTYEQYF	TGTGCCAGCAGCCCTGGACTAGCGAGAACCTACGAGCAGTACTTC
TRBJ1-1	TRBV28	.	TRBD1	CASSGTQGLGTEAFF	TGTGCCAGCAGCGGAACACAGGGGCTCGGCACTGAAGCTTTCTTT
TRBJ1-1	TRBV7-8	.	.	CASSQALGRETFF	TGTGCCAGCAGCCAGGCCCTGGGGCGAGAGACTTTCTTT
TRBJ2-5	TRBV18	.	TRBD1	CASSRRTGNQETQYF	TGTGCCAGCTCACGACGGACAGGGAACCAAGAGACCCAGTACTTC
TRBJ1-4	TRBV5-6	.	.	CASSFGQSQPFF	TGTGCCAGCAGCTTTGGACAGAGTCAACCGTTTTTT
TRBJ2-7	TRBV29-1	.	.	CSVQKTHYEQYF	TGCAGCGTTCAAAAGACGCACTACGAGCAGTACTTC
TRBJ2-1	TRBV5-1	.	TRBD2	CASSLSLAGGAYNEQFF	TGCGCCAGCAGCTTGAGTCTAGCGGGAGGAGCGTACAATGAGCAGTTCTTC
TRBJ2-1	TRBV4-1	.	TRBD2	CASSQVLLAGTYNEQFF	TGCGCCAGCAGCCAAGTGTTACTAGCGGGAACCTACAATGAGCAGTTCTTC
TRBJ2-4	TRBV5-1	.	TRBD1	CASSLGDRLAKNIQYF	TGCGCCAGCAGCTTGGGGGACAGACTAGCCAAAAACATTCAGTACTTC
TRBJ2-5	TRBV29-1	once	.	CSVDPRRHQETQYF	TGCAGCGTAGACCCCCGGCGGCACCAAGAGACCCAGTACTTC
TRBJ2-3	TRBV5-4	.	.	CASRPNRDRGTDTQYF	TGTGCCAGCAGGCCAAACCGGGACCGAGGCACAGATACGCAGTATTTT
TRBJ2-1	TRBV27	once	.	CASSLEGLVYNEQFF	TGTGCCAGCAGTTTAGAGGGACTGGTCTACAATGAGCAGTTCTTC
TRBJ2-3	TRBV5-1	.	.	CASSLVVGLAQYF	TGCGCCAGCAGCTTGGTGGTGGGATTGGCGCAGTATTTT
TRBJ2-1	TRBV6-4	.	TRBD2	CARTAGVIYNEQFF	TGTGCCAGGACAGCGGGAGTAATCTACAATGAGCAGTTCTTC
TRBJ1-3	TRBV28	.	.	CASSLTGSGNTIYF	TGTGCCAGCAGTTTAACCGGCTCTGGAAACACCATATATTTT